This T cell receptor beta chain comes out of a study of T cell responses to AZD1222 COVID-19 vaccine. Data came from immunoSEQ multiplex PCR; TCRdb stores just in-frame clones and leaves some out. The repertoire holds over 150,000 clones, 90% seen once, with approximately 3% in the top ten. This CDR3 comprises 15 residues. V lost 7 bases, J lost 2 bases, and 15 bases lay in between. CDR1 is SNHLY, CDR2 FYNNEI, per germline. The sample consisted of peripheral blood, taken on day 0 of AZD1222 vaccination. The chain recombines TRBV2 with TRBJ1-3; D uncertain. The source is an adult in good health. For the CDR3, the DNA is TGTGCCAGCAATGGCGGACCCCGACCTGGAAACACCATATATTTT. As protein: CASNGGPRPGNTIYF. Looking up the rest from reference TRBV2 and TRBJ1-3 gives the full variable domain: EPEVTQTPSHQVTQMGQEVILRCVPISNHLYFYWYRQILGQKVEFLVSFYNNEISEKSEIFDDQFSVERPDGSNFTLKIRSTKLEDSAMYFCASNGGPRPGNTIYFGEGSWLTVV.